This TCR beta chain was documented in a study of technical replicates of blood from a handful of donors. The germline V gene encodes CDR1 SNHLY and CDR2 FYNNEI. Trimming removed 5 bases at V and 7 bases at J, with 14 bases between. The CDR3 spans 14 residues. The table came from immunoSEQ multiplex PCR; TCRdb's copy has only in-frame clones and leaves some out. The sample shows about 72,000 clones, less than 97% of them seen only once. The sample taken for sequencing was T cells isolated from PBMCs. This sequence originates from a human donor in good health. This chain links TRBV2 with TRBJ1-4; TRBD1 might be the D (5 bases). The CDR3 DNA is TGTGCCAGCAGTAACCAGGGTAATGGTGAAAAACTGTTTTTT. Translated, it gives CASSNQGNGEKLFF. Based on the CDR3 plus reference TRBV2 and TRBJ1-4, the full variable domain is EPEVTQTPSHQVTQMGQEVILRCVPISNHLYFYWYRQILGQKVEFLVSFYNNEISEKSEIFDDQFSVERPDGSNFTLKIRSTKLEDSAMYFCASSNQGNGEKLFFGSGTQLSVL.